Below are 3 T cell receptor beta chains sequenced from a single sample in a study of shared clonotypes between healthy human individuals. It was CD45RO-negative cells, positively selected for CCR7, that made up naive CD8 cells, with terminally differentiated effector memory CD45RA+ cells excluded. Libraries were prepared by immunoSEQ multiplex PCR; TCRdb keeps only in-frame clonotypes and omits some of them. The sample carries approximately 740,000 clones, over 90% recorded once. Specimen: naive CD8+ T cells sorted from blood. These TCRs come from a man aged 25-45 years in good health.

This clone was detected only once. This rearrangement joins TRBV28 to TRBJ2-7; 7 bases line up with TRBD2. The CDR3 runs to 14 residues. With 5 bases clipped from V and 4 bases from J, the junction kept 8 bases outside the gene matches. The germline CDR1 and CDR2 sequences are MDHEN and SYDVKM. The CDR3, as DNA: TGTGCCAGCAGTCCGACTAGCCCCATATACGAGCAGTACTTC. Amino acids: CASSPTSPIYEQYF.

The rearrangement joins TRBV20-1 to TRBJ2-3; a weak D match, TRBD2 (5 bases). Trimming left V 2 bases short and J 6 bases short, with 6 bases between. Germline V gives CDR1 DFQATT, CDR2 SNEGSKA (reference sequence). The CDR3 extends over 11 amino acids. The CDR3 nucleotides are TGCAGTGCTAGATGGAGGGATACGCAGTATTTT. Encoded protein: CSARWRDTQYF.

The chain joins TRBV4-3 to TRBJ2-4, with D perhaps being TRBD1 or TRBD2 (6 bases each). CDR3 size: 17 residues. The germline V gene has CDR1 LGHNA and CDR2 YSLEER. V gave up 0 bases and J gave up 4 bases, with 16 bases separating them. The CDR3 is CASSQDSSRRGKNIQYF. The CDR3 DNA reads TGCGCCAGCAGCCAAGATAGCAGCAGGAGGGGGAAAAACATTCAGTACTTC.